This T cell receptor (beta chain) stems from a study of T cells in Graves' hyperthyroidism and ophthalmopathy. TCR beta CDR3 regions were amplified from RNA transcripts. When the TCR CDR3 underwent first-round RT-PCR, the HTBI primer set was used. TCRdb recomputed calls from the multiplex PCR reads with MiXCR, one row per CDR3 protein. The sample has over 700,000 distinct CDR3 sequences, 38% seen once. Overall study findings and caveats: Most thyroid clonotypes expanded above 0.001 appeared in blood too.

Calling Graves' hyperthyroidism stable meant ophthalmopathy did not progress within 18 months. In patients aged 18 to 65, hyperthyroidism was newly diagnosed, with duration under 2 months. Isolation of PBMCs was performed on 10 ml fresh peripheral blood. The CDR3 has 12 residues. Trimming cost V 5 bases and J 6 bases, with 10 bases left between them. Ten or more counts support this clonotype. The antigen is unknown. Sequenced: blood. This rearrangement joins TRBV12-3 or TRBV12-4 to TRBJ1-2; no definite D call. The sequence came from a man aged 18 to 30 with Graves' hyperthyroidism. CDR3 region: CASSLDLNGYTF. The DNA for the CDR3 is TGTGCCAGCAGTCTGGACCTTAATGGCTACACCTTC.